The 17 T cell receptor beta chains given below trace back to one sample, sequenced in a study of T-cell memory formation after mild COVID-19. TCRdb independently ran MiXCR on the 5' RACE reads; one entry per CDR3 protein. The sample records 250,000 to 300,000 distinct CDR3 sequences, 8% to 10% being singletons. The sample taken for sequencing was PBMCs or a T cell subset sorted from them (not recorded which). The receptor set was obtained from a man between 18 and 29 years old who had mild COVID-19 (a few samples of this study predate the infection). Cell type and time point are not known.

This clonotype has more than one count but fewer than ten. This chain joins TRBV7-7 and TRBJ2-2, with D tentatively TRBD1 or TRBD2 (6 bases each). Germline V gives CDR1 SSHAT, CDR2 FNYEAQ (reference sequence). V shed 5 bases and J shed 7 bases, with 17 bases lying between them. The CDR3 contains 15 residues. CDR3 in amino acids: CASSQPGASVGELFF. The CDR3 DNA is TGTGCCAGCAGCCAACCGGGGGCTAGCGTCGGGGAGCTGTTTTTT. Combining the CDR3 with reference TRBV7-7 and TRBJ2-2 gives the whole variable domain GAGVSQSPRYKVTKRGQDVTLRCDPISSHATLYWYQQALGQGPEFLTYFNYEAQPDKSGLPSDRFSAERPEGSISTLTIQRTEQRDSAMYRCASSQPGASVGELFFGEGSRLTVL.

This chain links TRBV6-2 or TRBV6-3 with TRBJ2-7, with 7 bases matching TRBD1. Germline V gives CDR1 MNHEY, CDR2 SVGEGT. V lost 5 bases, J lost 4 bases, and 8 bases stayed unmatched. The CDR3 is made up of 14 amino acids. CDR3 nucleotide sequence: TGTGCCAGCAGTGGACAGGCCCAGGCTTACGAGCAGTACGTC. Translating gives CASSGQAQAYEQYV.

The sample holds many counts of this clonotype. The chain is built from TRBV5-1 and TRBJ2-2, with TRBD2 matching 9 bases. The CDR3 covers 14 residues. From germline, CDR1 is SGHRS and CDR2 YFSETQ. The J segment lost 4 bases and the V segment lost 5 bases, leaving 3 bases of the junction unmatched. CDR3 DNA sequence: TGCGCCAGCAGTTTGACTAGCGGCACCGGGGAGCTGTTTTTT. It specifies CASSLTSGTGELFF.

This clonotype was seen many times. The chain combines TRBV12-3 or TRBV12-4 with TRBJ2-3; 9 bases agree with TRBD2. The ends lost 4 bases at V and 1 base at J; junction bases unmatched: 3. The CDR3 runs 15 residues. The CDR3 region has the DNA TGTGCCAGCAGTTCAGTAGCGGGGGGCACAGATACGCAGTATTTT. It yields the protein CASSSVAGGTDTQYF.

This clonotype came up many times. The rearrangement uses TRBV12-3 or TRBV12-4 and TRBJ2-1; 9 bases align to TRBD1. The CDR3 is 13 residues long. V lost 6 bases, J lost 9 bases, and 6 bases stayed unmatched. The CDR3 DNA is TGTGCCAGCAGCCAGGACAGGGGTAGTGAGCAGTTCTTC. Translation gives CASSQDRGSEQFF.

In this sample, this clonotype turned up a few times. The chain links TRBV27 to TRBJ2-1, with unresolved D. Germline V gene sequence: CDR1 MNHEY, CDR2 SMNVEV (reference sequence). Trimming removed 3 bases from V and 9 bases from J, with 9 bases in between. CDR3 size: 12 residues. This CDR3 reads CASSFLGGEQFF. CDR3 in DNA: TGTGCCAGCAGTTTTTTGGGCGGTGAGCAGTTCTTC.

At least ten counts were recorded for this clonotype. The rearrangement joins TRBV7-2 to TRBJ2-3; D gene uncertain. The CDR3 consists of 13 residues. Trimming cost V 3 bases and J 4 bases, with 8 bases left between them. Germline V CDR1 and CDR2: SGHTA, FQGNSA. CDR3 protein: CASSLPPADTQYF. The CDR3 coding sequence is TGTGCCAGCAGCTTGCCCCCAGCAGATACGCAGTATTTT.

This clonotype was detected ten times or more. The CDR3 nucleotides are TGCAGTGCTAGAAAGCTAGCGGGAAATGAGCAGTTCTTC. The encoded protein is CSARKLAGNEQFF. The chain employs TRBV20-1 and TRBJ2-1; 9 bases map to TRBD2. V lost 2 bases to trimming and J lost 7 bases; unmatched junction nucleotides: 3. The germline V gene has CDR1 DFQATT and CDR2 SNEGSKA (reference sequence). The CDR3 totals 13 residues.

There are a few counts of this clonotype. V is TRBV5-5 and J is TRBJ1-2, with a tentative D call TRBD1 (5 bases). This CDR3 is 15 amino acids long. Trimming removed 3 bases from V and 2 bases from J, with 14 bases in between. The germline gives CDR1 SGHKS, CDR2 YYEKEE (reference sequence). The CDR3 sequence is CASSWDAGTNYGYTF. CDR3 nucleotides: TGTGCCAGCAGCTGGGACGCAGGGACCAACTATGGCTACACCTTC.

The chain combines TRBV20-1 with TRBJ2-1; D possibly corresponds to TRBD2 (7 bases). The germline V gene encodes CDR1 DFQATT and CDR2 SNEGSKA (reference sequence). CDR3 length: 13 residues. Between the trimmed V and J ends, which lost 1 base and 8 bases, there was a span of 12 bases. The CDR3 sequence: CSARVGGGDEQFF. As DNA, the CDR3 is TGCAGTGCTAGAGTCGGAGGGGGGGATGAGCAGTTCTTC.

The chain employs TRBV18 and TRBJ2-3; 9 bases are a match to TRBD2. The germline gives CDR1 KGHSH, CDR2 LQKENI. The CDR3 has 15 residues. V lost 4 bases, J lost 0 bases, and 2 bases stayed unmatched. CDR3 DNA sequence: TGTGCCAGCTCACAGACTAGCGGAAGCACAGATACGCAGTATTTT. This sequence encodes CASSQTSGSTDTQYF.

The chain carries TRBV24-1 and TRBJ2-2; 8 positions match TRBD2. Per germline, CDR1 KGHDR and CDR2 SFDVKD. This CDR3 is 20 amino acids long. Trimming took 1 base from V and 6 from J; bases not matched to a gene: 18. CDR3 sequence: CATSDFSFDRGGPRAGELFF. DNA for the CDR3: TGTGCCACCAGTGATTTCTCGTTCGATCGGGGGGGGCCCCGGGCCGGGGAGCTGTTTTTT.

This clonotype appeared many times. This chain joins TRBV5-1 and TRBJ2-5; 9 nucleotides match TRBD2. The CDR3 runs to 17 residues. The germline CDR1 and CDR2 sequences are SGHRS and YFSETQ. J gave up 5 bases and V 1 base, and 12 bases lay outside the gene matches. The DNA of the CDR3 is TGCGCCAGCAGCTTGACTGGTCGTAGCGGGGGTTATGAGACCCAGTACTTC. Its translation is CASSLTGRSGGYETQYF.

J is TRBJ1-1 and V is TRBV9; D is undetermined. This CDR3 is 14 amino acids long. Trimming took 4 bases from V and 3 from J, leaving 13 bases between them. Germline assignment: CDR1 SGDLS and CDR2 YYNGEE. The CDR3 nucleotides are TGTGCCAGCAGCACGGGAATTCGGGACACTGAAGCTTTCTTT. Translating it yields CASSTGIRDTEAFF.

This clonotype was recorded a few times. The chain uses TRBV6-2 or TRBV6-3 and TRBJ2-7; 8 positions agree with TRBD1. Germline lookup yields CDR1 MNHEY and CDR2 SVGEGT. J was trimmed by 3 bases and V by 4 bases; bases with no gene match: 5. This CDR3 is 14 amino acids long. CDR3 coding DNA: TGTGCCAGCAGTTGGGGACAGGAGAACTACGAGCAGTACTTC. Its translation: CASSWGQENYEQYF.

This sequence joins TRBV6-5 and TRBJ2-2, with D uncertain. The V gene's germline CDR1 is MNHEY and CDR2 SVGAGI. The CDR3 length is 15 residues. The ends were cut back, 9 bases at V and 0 bases at J, with 14 bases in the middle. The CDR3: CASHPRNANTGELFF. CDR3 nucleotides: TGTGCCAGTCACCCCAGAAACGCGAACACCGGGGAGCTGTTTTTT.

In this sample, this clonotype turned up a few times. J is TRBJ2-5 and V is TRBV4-1; 8 positions agree with TRBD2. V was clipped by 4 bases and J by 5 bases; unmatched bases: 3. CDR1 is MGHRA, CDR2 YSYEKL, per germline. This CDR3 spans 13 amino acids. The CDR3 bases are TGCGCCAGCAGCCCGGGGGGGGTGGAGACCCAGTACTTC. Translating gives CASSPGGVETQYF.